This record covers a single T cell receptor beta chain. Time point reported: patch test 3, about 24 weeks after DPC sensitization. Treatment meaning: therapeutic diphenylcyclopropenone sensitization with weekly scalp DPC. This sample was included in a study of human T cells and chemical hapten exposure. Study overall: Patients got weekly scalp diphenylcyclopropenone doses over the approximately 25-week study.

This CDR3 contains 15 residues. Germline V gene sequence: CDR1 SEHNR, CDR2 FQNEAQ (reference sequence). Trimming shortened V by 5 bases and J by 3 bases, and 17 bases separated the two germline ends. During construction of the library, unique molecular identifiers were attached to individual cDNA molecules for quantitative, reproducible TCR counting. Per the study methods: The number of TCRs in each sample had a median of around 96,000 and spanned about 23,224 to 690,600. One entry per CDR3 protein results from TCRdb running MiXCR on the RACE reads. None of the V and J calls come from the authors' own analysis; TCRdb made them. The sample lists about 190,000 distinct CDR3 sequences, 24% occurring once.

The V call is TRBV7-9, the J call TRBJ2-7, with D possibly TRBD2 on 5 matching bases. This specimen consisted of whole blood, obtained in connection with sensitization to the hapten diphenylcyclopropenone (DPC). The clonotype comes from a woman in her 40s with alopecia areata. Some clones in this sample may be carry-over from other donors' samples. The CDR3 is CASSAAGNYRYEQYF. CDR3 nucleotides: TGTGCCAGCAGCGCGGCCGGGAATTACCGCTACGAGCAGTACTTC.